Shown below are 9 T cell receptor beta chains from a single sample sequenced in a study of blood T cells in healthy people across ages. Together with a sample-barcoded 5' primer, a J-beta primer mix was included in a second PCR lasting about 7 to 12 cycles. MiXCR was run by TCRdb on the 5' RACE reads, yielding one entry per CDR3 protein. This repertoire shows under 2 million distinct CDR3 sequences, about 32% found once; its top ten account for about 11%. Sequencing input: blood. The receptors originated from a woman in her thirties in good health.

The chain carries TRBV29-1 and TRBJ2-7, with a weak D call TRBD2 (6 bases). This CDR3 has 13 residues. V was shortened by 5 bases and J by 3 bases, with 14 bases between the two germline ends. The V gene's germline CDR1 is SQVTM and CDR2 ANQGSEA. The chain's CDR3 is CSVRGSGDYEQYF. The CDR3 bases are TGCAGCGTTCGCGGTAGCGGAGACTACGAGCAGTACTTC.

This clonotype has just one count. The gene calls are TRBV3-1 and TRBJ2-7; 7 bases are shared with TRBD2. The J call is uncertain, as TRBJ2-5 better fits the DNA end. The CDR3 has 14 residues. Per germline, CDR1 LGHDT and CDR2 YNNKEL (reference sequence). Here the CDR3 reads CASSSPAREGTQYF. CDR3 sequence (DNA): TGTGCCAGCAGCTCGCCGGCGAGGGAGGGGACCCAGTACTTC.

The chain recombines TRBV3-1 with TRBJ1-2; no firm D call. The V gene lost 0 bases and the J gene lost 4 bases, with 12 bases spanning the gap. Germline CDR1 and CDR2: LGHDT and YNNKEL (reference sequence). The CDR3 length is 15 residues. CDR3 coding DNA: TGTGCCAGCAGCCAAGAATCCCCTTTCAGCTATGGCTACACCTTC. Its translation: CASSQESPFSYGYTF.

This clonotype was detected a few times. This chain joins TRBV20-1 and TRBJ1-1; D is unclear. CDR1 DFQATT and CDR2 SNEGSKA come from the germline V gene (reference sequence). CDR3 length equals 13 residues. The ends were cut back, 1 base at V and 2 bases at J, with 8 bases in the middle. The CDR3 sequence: CSARVGSNTEAFF. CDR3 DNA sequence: TGCAGTGCTAGAGTTGGGAGCAACACTGAAGCTTTCTTT.

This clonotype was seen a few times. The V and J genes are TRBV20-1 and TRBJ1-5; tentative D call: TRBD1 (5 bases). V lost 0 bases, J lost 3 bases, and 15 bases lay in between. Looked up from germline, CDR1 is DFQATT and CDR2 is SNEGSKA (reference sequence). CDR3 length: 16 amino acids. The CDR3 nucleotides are TGCAGTGCTAGAGATTCTATCCGGGGGATCAATCAGCCCCAGCATTTT. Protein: CSARDSIRGINQPQHF.

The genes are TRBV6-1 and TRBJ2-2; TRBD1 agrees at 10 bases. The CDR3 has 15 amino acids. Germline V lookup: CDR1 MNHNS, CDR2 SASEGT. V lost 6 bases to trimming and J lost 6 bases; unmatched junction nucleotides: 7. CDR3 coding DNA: TGTGCCAGCAGCCCTACCGGGACAGGGGCCGGGGAGCTGTTTTTT. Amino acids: CASSPTGTGAGELFF.

In nucleotides, the CDR3 is TGTGCCAGCAGTTACTCTGTCCGGGGGGAAAAACTGTTTTTT. It yields the protein CASSYSVRGEKLFF. The chain couples TRBV6-6 to TRBJ1-4, with a weak D call TRBD1 (5 bases). This CDR3 is built from 14 residues. V dropped 0 bases and J dropped 8 bases, with 10 bases sitting between them. The germline CDR1 and CDR2 sequences are MNHNY and SVGAGI (reference sequence).

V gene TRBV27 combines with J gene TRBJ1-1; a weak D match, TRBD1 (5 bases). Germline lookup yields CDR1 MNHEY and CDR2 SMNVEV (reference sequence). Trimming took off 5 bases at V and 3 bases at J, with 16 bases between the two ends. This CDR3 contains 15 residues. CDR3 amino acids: CASSPGRRVDTEAFF. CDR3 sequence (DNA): TGTGCCAGCAGTCCCGGACGCAGGGTTGACACTGAAGCTTTCTTT.

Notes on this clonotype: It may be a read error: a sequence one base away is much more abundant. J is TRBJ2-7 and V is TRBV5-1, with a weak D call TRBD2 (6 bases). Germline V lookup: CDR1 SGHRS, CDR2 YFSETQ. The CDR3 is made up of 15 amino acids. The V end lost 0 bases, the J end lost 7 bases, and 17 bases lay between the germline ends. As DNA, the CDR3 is TGCGCCAGCAGCTTGGGAGTGGGGGGTGTGGATGAGCAGTACTTC. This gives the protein CASSLGVGGVDEQYF.